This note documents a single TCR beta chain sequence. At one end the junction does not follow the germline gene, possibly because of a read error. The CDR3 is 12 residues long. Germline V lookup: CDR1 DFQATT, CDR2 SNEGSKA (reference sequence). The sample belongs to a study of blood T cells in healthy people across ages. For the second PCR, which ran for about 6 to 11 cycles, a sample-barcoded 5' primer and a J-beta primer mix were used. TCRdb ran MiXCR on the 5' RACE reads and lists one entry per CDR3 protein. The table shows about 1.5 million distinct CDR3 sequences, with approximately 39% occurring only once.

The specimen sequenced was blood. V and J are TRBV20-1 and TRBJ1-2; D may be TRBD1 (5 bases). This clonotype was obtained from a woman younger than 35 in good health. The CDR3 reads CSAIDSDNGHTF. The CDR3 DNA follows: TGCAGTGCTATCGACAGCGATAATGGCCACACCTTC.